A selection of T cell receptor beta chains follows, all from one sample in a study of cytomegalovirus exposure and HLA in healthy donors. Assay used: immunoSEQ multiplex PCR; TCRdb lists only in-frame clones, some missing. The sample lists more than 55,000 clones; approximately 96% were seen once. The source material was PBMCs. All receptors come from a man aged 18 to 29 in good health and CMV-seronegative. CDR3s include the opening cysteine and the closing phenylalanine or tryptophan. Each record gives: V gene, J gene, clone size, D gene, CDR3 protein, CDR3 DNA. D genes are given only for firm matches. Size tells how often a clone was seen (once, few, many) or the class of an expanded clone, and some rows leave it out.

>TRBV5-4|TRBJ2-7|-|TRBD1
CASSFRLSLGQPYYEQYF
TGTGCCAGCAGCTTCCGCCTGAGCCTGGGACAGCCCTACTACGAGCAGTACTTC
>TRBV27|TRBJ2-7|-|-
CAAGPPGGEQYF
TGTGCCGCGGGGCCCCCCGGCGGCGAGCAGTACTTC
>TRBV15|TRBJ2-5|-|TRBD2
CATSREASGSETQYF
TGTGCCACCAGCAGAGAGGCTAGCGGGTCGGAGACCCAGTACTTC
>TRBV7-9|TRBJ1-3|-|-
CASSPPRAGNTIYF
TGTGCCAGCAGCCCCCCCCGGGCTGGAAACACCATATATTTT
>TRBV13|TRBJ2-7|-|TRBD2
CASNVRTSGRDEQYF
TGTGCCAGCAACGTAAGGACTAGCGGGAGAGACGAGCAGTACTTC
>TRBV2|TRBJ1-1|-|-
CASSEGLVEAFF
TGTGCCAGCAGTGAGGGGCTAGTTGAAGCTTTCTTT
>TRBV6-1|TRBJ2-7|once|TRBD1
CASNNRGYYEQYF
TGTGCCAGCAATAACAGGGGGTACTACGAGCAGTACTTC
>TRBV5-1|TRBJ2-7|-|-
CASSLTAASYEQYF
TGCGCCAGCAGCTTGACAGCGGCGTCCTACGAGCAGTACTTC
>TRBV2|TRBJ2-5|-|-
CASSSEPQETQYF
TGTGCCAGCAGTTCGGAGCCTCAAGAGACCCAGTACTTC
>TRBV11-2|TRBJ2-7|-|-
CASSLGPQGSYEQYF
TGTGCCAGCAGCTTAGGCCCCCAGGGCTCCTACGAGCAGTACTTC
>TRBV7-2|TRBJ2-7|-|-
CASSSPGTPPYEQYF
TGTGCCAGCAGCTCCCCCGGGACTCCACCGTACGAGCAGTACTTC
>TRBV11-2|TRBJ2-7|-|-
CASSPPRVYEQYF
TGTGCCAGCAGCCCACCCAGGGTTTACGAGCAGTACTTC
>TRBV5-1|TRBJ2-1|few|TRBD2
CASSLAEGLADLSYNEQFF
TGCGCCAGCAGCTTGGCCGAGGGACTAGCGGACCTCTCCTACAATGAGCAGTTCTTC
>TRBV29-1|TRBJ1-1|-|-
CSVAPGGANTEAFF
TGCAGCGTTGCCCCGGGTGGGGCAAACACTGAAGCTTTCTTT
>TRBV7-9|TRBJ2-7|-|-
CASSTVDRGEQYF
TGTGCCAGCAGCACAGTGGACCGGGGCGAGCAGTACTTC
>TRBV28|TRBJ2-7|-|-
CASSLVRRDEQYF
TGTGCCAGCAGTTTAGTTCGCAGGGACGAGCAGTACTTC
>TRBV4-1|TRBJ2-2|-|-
CASSQAGILNENTGELFF
TGCGCCAGCAGCCAAGCAGGGATCCTAAATGAGAACACCGGGGAGCTGTTTTTT
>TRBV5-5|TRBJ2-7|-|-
CASSSDRRGEQYF
TGTGCCAGCAGCTCGGACAGGAGGGGCGAGCAGTACTTC
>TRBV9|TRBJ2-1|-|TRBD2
CASSDPGLAGVSYNEQFF
TGTGCCAGCAGCGATCCCGGACTAGCGGGAGTGTCCTACAATGAGCAGTTCTTC
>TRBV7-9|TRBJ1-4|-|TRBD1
CASSRRDREREKLFF
TGTGCCAGCAGCCGACGAGACAGGGAAAGAGAAAAACTGTTTTTT
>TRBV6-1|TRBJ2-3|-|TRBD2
CASSESWLAGAWADTQYF
TGTGCCAGCAGTGAAAGCTGGCTAGCGGGAGCCTGGGCAGATACGCAGTATTTT
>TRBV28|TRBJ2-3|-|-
CASSRQGNTQYF
TGTGCCAGCAGTCGTCAGGGCAATACGCAGTATTTT
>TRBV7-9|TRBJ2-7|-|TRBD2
CASSLVAGGYEQYF
TGTGCCAGCAGCTTAGTAGCGGGAGGCTACGAGCAGTACTTC
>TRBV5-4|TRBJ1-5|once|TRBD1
CASSYPPRQGNQPQHF
TGTGCCAGCAGCTACCCCCCGCGACAGGGGAATCAGCCCCAGCATTTT
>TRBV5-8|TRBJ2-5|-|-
CASSFLGSAGETQYF
TGTGCCAGCAGCTTTTTGGGCTCCGCAGGGGAGACCCAGTACTTC
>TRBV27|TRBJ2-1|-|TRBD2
CASSSSWAGVNEQFF
TGTGCCAGCAGCTCCTCTTGGGCGGGGGTCAATGAGCAGTTCTTC
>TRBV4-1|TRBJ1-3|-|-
CASSQVDRDTIYF
TGCGCCAGCAGCCAAGTCGATAGAGACACCATATATTTT
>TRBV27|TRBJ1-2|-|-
CASSSRLNYGYTF
TGTGCCAGCAGTTCTCGGTTAAACTATGGCTACACCTTC
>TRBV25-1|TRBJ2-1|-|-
CASTPGHQRGFNEQFF
TGTGCCAGCACCCCGGGACACCAACGGGGATTTAATGAGCAGTTCTTC
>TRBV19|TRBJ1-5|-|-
CASSIGGGSNQPQHF
TGTGCCAGTAGTATAGGGGGGGGCTCCAATCAGCCCCAGCATTTT
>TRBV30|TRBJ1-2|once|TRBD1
CAWSTSDRGREEYGYTF
TGTGCCTGGAGCACCTCGGACAGGGGGCGTGAGGAATATGGCTACACCTTC